A selection of T cell receptor beta chains follows, all from one sample in a study of shared clonotypes between healthy human individuals. TCRdb keeps only in-frame clones here, not all; method: immunoSEQ multiplex PCR. The table lists about 2.3 million clones, about 92% of them singletons. The sequencing input was naive CD4+ T cells from PBMCs. The receptors were gathered from a man between 18 and 35 years old in good health. Some clones in this sample may be carry-over from other donors' samples. CDR3s include the opening cysteine and the closing phenylalanine or tryptophan. A D gene is named only where the DNA matches it firmly. Clone size is stated in some rows and not others, as once, few, many or a class when expanded.

d_call,v_call,j_call,clone_size,cdr3_aa,cdr3_nt
.,TRBV2,TRBJ1-5,few,CASSDLPSQPQHF,TGTGCCAGCAGTGACCTTCCTAGTCAGCCCCAGCATTTT
.,TRBV2,TRBJ2-6,.,CASSELKGANVLTF,TGTGCCAGCAGTGAACTGAAAGGGGCCAACGTCCTGACTTTC
TRBD2,TRBV29-1,TRBJ2-1,.,CSVGVRLAVNNEQFF,TGCAGCGTGGGGGTCAGACTAGCGGTGAACAATGAGCAGTTCTTC
.,TRBV28,TRBJ2-3,.,CASQTSTDTQYF,TGTGCCAGTCAGACTAGCACAGATACGCAGTATTTT
TRBD1,TRBV7-9,TRBJ1-5,few,CASSPGTGWNQPQHF,TGTGCCAGCAGCCCCGGGACAGGGTGGAATCAGCCCCAGCATTTT
.,TRBV19,TRBJ1-2,.,CASSSNLGVNYGYTF,TGTGCCAGTAGCTCCAATCTAGGGGTTAACTATGGCTACACCTTC
.,TRBV28,TRBJ1-2,.,CASQDGGPNYGYTF,TGTGCCAGCCAGGATGGGGGCCCAAACTATGGCTACACCTTC
.,TRBV30,TRBJ1-1,once,CAWSVQGYTEAFF,TGTGCCTGGAGTGTACAAGGCTACACTGAAGCTTTCTTT
TRBD2,TRBV28,TRBJ2-1,.,CASSVTSGGRGEQFF,TGTGCCAGCAGTGTGACTAGCGGGGGCCGGGGTGAGCAGTTCTTC
.,TRBV5-6,TRBJ2-1,.,CASSLWWGEQFF,TGTGCCAGCAGCTTGTGGTGGGGTGAGCAGTTCTTC
TRBD2,TRBV5-1,TRBJ2-3,.,CASSWGLAGGRSYTDTQYF,TGCGCCAGCAGCTGGGGACTAGCGGGAGGCCGCAGCTACACAGATACGCAGTATTTT
.,TRBV27,TRBJ1-5,.,CASSLKGAAGELNQPQHF,TGTGCCAGCAGTTTAAAAGGGGCGGCAGGGGAACTGAATCAGCCCCAGCATTTT
.,TRBV6-1,TRBJ1-1,.,CASGLGILNTEAFF,TGTGCCAGCGGGTTAGGGATCCTGAACACTGAAGCTTTCTTT
TRBD2,TRBV5-1,TRBJ2-1,.,CASSLTIGAGGLNEQFF,TGCGCCAGCAGCCTAACAATAGGCGCGGGAGGTCTCAATGAGCAGTTCTTC
TRBD1,TRBV5-1,TRBJ2-5,.,CASSNGQVGAETQYF,TGCGCCAGCAGCAATGGACAGGTTGGGGCAGAGACCCAGTACTTC
.,TRBV5-4,TRBJ2-1,once,CASSLSPNEQFF,TGTGCCAGCAGCTTGTCGCCCAATGAGCAGTTCTTC
TRBD1,TRBV7-9,TRBJ2-5,.,CASSSRQGRTETQYF,TGTGCCAGCAGCTCCAGACAGGGTAGGACAGAGACCCAGTACTTC
TRBD1,TRBV28,TRBJ1-5,.,CASSPQGEYQPQHF,TGTGCCAGCAGCCCTCAGGGGGAATATCAGCCCCAGCATTTT